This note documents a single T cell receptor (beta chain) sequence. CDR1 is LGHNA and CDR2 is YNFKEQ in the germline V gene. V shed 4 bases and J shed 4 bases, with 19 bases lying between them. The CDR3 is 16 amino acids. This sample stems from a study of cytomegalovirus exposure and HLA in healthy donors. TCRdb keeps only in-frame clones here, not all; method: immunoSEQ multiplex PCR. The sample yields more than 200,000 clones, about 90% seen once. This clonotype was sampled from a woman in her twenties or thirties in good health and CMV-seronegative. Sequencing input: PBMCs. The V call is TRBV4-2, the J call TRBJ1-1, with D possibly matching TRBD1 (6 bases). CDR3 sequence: CASSPLWIGTLTEAFF. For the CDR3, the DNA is TGTGCCAGCAGCCCGTTATGGATAGGGACACTCACTGAAGCTTTCTTT.